This T cell receptor (beta chain) originates from a study of control samples from healthy donors and cancer patients. For this clone: Other DNA sequences in this specimen translate into the identical CDR3.

TCRdb keeps only in-frame clones here, not all; method: immunoSEQ multiplex PCR. The repertoire includes 260,000 or so clones, roughly 87% of them detected once, and roughly 13% sits in the top ten. Germline values: CDR1 SEHNR, CDR2 FQNEAQ (reference sequence). Trimming cost V 3 bases and J 5 bases; bases outside gene matches: 16. This CDR3 spans 18 amino acids. This chain joins TRBV7-9 and TRBJ2-5, with 9 positions matching TRBD2. The sequenced material came from PBMCs. This receptor was identified in a woman between 55 and 75 years old with lung cancer. The CDR3 DNA reads as TGTGCCAGCAGCTTCCGCGGGGGGGTTAGCGGGAGATCTGAGACCCAGTACTTC. Translating gives CASSFRGGVSGRSETQYF.